This T cell receptor (beta chain) appears in the sequencing data of a study of cytomegalovirus exposure and HLA in healthy donors. V was pared by 3 bases and J by 4 bases, with 11 bases between. From germline, CDR1 is SGHDT and CDR2 YYEEEE. The CDR3 spans 14 residues. A multiplex PCR was run with 60 Vbeta primers and 13 Jbeta primers. Assay used: immunoSEQ multiplex PCR; TCRdb lists only in-frame clones, some missing. The sample lists about 240,000 clones; around four fifths were seen once. This receptor was identified in a boy younger than 18 in good health and CMV-seronegative. J is TRBJ2-1 and V is TRBV5-6; no clear D gene. Source material: PBMCs. This CDR3 is CASSSIHTYNEQFF. CDR3 bases: TGTGCCAGCAGCTCTATCCATACTTACAATGAGCAGTTCTTC.